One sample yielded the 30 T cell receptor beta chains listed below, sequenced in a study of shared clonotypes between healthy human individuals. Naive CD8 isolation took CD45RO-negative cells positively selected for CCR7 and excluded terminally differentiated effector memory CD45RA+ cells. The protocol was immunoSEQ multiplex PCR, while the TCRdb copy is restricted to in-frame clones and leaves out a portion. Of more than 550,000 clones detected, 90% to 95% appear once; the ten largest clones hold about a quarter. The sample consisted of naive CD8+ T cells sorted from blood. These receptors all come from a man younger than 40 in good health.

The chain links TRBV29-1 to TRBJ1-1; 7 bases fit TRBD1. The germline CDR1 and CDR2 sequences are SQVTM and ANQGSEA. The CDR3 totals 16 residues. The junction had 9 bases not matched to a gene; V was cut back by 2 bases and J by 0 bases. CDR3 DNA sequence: TGCAGCGTTGAATGGGTGGACAGGAGCATGAACACTGAAGCTTTCTTT. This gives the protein CSVEWVDRSMNTEAFF.

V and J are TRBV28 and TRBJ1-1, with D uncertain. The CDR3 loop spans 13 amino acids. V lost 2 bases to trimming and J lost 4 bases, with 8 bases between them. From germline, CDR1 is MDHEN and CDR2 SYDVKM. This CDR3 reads CASSLVDITEAFF. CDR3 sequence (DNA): TGTGCCAGCAGTTTAGTCGACATCACTGAAGCTTTCTTT.

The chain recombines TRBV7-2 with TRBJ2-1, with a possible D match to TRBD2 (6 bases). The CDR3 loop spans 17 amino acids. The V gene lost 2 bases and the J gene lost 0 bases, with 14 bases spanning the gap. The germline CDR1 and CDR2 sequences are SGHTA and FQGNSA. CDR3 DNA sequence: TGTGCCAGCAGCTTATGGTCTGGCGGGACCTCCTACAATGAGCAGTTCTTC. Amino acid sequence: CASSLWSGGTSYNEQFF.

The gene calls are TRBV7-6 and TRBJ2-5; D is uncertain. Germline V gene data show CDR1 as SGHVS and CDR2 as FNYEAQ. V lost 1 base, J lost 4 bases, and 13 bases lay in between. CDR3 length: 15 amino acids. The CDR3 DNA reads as TGTGCCAGCAGCTTAGAGGCCAGTGGCGGAGAGACCCAGTACTTC. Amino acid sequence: CASSLEASGGETQYF. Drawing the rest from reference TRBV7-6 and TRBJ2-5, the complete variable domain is GAGVSQSPRYKVTKRGQDVALRCDPISGHVSLYWYRQALGQGPEFLTYFNYEAQQDKSGLPNDRFSAERPEGSISTLTIQRTEQRDSAMYRCASSLEASGGETQYFGPGTRLLVL.

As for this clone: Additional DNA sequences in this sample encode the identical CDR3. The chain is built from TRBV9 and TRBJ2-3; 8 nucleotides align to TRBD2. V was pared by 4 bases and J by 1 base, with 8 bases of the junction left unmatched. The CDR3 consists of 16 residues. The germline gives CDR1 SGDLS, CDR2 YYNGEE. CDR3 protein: CASSLRAGEGTDTQYF. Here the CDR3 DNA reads TGTGCCAGCAGCCTCCGAGCGGGAGAGGGCACAGATACGCAGTATTTT.

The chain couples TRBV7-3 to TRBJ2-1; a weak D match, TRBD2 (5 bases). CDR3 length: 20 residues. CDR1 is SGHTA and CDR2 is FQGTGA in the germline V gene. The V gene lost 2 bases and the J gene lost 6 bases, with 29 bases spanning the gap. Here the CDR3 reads CASSLGGSAPGTGLGNEQFF. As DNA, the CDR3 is TGTGCCAGCAGCTTAGGAGGTAGCGCACCAGGAACTGGGCTAGGCAATGAGCAGTTCTTC. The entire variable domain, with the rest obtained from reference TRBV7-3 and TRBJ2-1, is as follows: GAGVSQTPSNKVTEKGKYVELRCDPISGHTALYWYRQSLGQGPEFLIYFQGTGAADDSGLPNDRFFAVRPEGSVSTLKIQRTERGDSAVYLCASSLGGSAPGTGLGNEQFFGPGTRLTVL.

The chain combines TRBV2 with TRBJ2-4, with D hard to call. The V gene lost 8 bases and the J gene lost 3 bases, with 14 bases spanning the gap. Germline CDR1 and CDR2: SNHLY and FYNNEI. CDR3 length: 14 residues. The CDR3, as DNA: TGTGCCAGCGCTCCGGGTAGTGGCAAAAACATTCAGTACTTC. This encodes CASAPGSGKNIQYF.

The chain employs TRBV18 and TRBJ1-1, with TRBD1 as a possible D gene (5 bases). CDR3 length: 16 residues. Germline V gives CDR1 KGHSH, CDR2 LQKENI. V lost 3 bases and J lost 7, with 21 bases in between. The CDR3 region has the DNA TGTGCCAGCTCACCTTCCTACGTCCCGCGGGGCGGTGAAGCTTTCTTT. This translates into CASSPSYVPRGGEAFF.

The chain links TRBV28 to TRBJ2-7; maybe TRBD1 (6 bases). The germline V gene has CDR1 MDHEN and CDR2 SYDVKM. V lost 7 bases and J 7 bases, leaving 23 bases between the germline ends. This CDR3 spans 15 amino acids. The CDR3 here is CASNPYRAQGGEQYF. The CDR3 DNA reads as TGTGCCAGCAATCCCTACAGGGCCCAGGGTGGAGAGCAGTACTTC. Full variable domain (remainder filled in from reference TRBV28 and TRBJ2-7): DVKVTQSSRYLVKRTGEKVFLECVQDMDHENMFWYRQDPGLGLRLIYFSYDVKMKEKGDIPEGYSVSREKKERFSLILESASTNQTSMYLCASNPYRAQGGEQYFGPGTRLTVT.

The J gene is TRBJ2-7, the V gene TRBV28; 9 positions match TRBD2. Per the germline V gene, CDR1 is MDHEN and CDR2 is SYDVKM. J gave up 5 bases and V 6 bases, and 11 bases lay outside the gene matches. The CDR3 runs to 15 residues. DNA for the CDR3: TGTGCCAGCAGAGATACAGGCCGCGGGGGGGACGAGCAGTACTTC. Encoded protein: CASRDTGRGGDEQYF.

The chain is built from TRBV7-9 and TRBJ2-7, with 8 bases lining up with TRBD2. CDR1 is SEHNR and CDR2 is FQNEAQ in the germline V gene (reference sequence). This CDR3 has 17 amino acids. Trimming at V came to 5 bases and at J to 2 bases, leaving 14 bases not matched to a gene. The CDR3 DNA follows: TGTGCCAGCAGCCCCCTGATTGAGGGACTAGAGACCTACGAGCAGTACTTC. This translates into CASSPLIEGLETYEQYF. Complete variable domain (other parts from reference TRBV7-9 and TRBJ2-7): DTGVSQNPRHKITKRGQNVTFRCDPISEHNRLYWYRQTLGQGPEFLTYFQNEAQLEKSRLLSDRFSAERPKGSFSTLEIQRTEQGDSAMYLCASSPLIEGLETYEQYFGPGTRLTVT.

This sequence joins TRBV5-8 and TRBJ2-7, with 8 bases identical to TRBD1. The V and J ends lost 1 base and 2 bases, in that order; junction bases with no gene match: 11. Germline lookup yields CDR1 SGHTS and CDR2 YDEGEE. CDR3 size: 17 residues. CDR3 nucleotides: TGTGCCAGCAGCTTGCCACCCCGGGACAGGTATACCTACGAGCAGTACTTC. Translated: CASSLPPRDRYTYEQYF. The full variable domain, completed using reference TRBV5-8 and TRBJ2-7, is EAGVTQSPTHLIKTRGQQATLRCSPISGHTSVYWYQQALGLGLQFLLWYDEGEERNRGNFPPRFSGRQFPNYSSELNVNALELEDSALYLCASSLPPRDRYTYEQYFGPGTRLTVT.

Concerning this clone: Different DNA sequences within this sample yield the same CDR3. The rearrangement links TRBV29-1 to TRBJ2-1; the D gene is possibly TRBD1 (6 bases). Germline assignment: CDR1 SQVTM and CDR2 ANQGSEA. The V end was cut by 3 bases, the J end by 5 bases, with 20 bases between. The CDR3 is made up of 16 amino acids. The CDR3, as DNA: TGCAGCGTTGAGGGGGCAGGGACGTTTCAGAACAATGAGCAGTTCTTC. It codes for CSVEGAGTFQNNEQFF.

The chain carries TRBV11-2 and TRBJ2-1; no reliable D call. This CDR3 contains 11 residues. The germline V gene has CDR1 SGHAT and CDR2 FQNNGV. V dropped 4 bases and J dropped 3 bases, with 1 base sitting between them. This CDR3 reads CASSYYNEQFF. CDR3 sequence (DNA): TGTGCCAGCAGCTACTACAATGAGCAGTTCTTC.

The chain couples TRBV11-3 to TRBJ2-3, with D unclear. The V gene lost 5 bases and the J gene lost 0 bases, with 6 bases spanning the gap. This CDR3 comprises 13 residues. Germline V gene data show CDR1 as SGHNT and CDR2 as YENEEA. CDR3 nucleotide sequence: TGTGCCAGCAGCCCGATTAGCACAGATACGCAGTATTTT. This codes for CASSPISTDTQYF.

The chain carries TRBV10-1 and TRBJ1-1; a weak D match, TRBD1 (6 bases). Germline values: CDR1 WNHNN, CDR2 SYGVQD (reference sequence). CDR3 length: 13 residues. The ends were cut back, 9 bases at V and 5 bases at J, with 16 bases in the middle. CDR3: CASMGGGTTEAFF. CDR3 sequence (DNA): TGCGCCAGTATGGGGGGGGGCACGACTGAAGCTTTCTTT.

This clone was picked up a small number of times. CDR3 DNA sequence: TGTGCCTGGAGTGTGGGGTGGGGGTCCCAGCCCCAGCATTTT. Translation: CAWSVGWGSQPQHF. The chain joins TRBV30 to TRBJ1-5, with a weak D call TRBD1 (5 bases). Germline V gives CDR1 GTSNPN, CDR2 SVGIG (reference sequence). With 0 bases removed from V and 7 bases from J, the gap between germline ends came to 13 bases. This CDR3 is built from 14 residues.

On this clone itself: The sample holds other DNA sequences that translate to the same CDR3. The CDR3 sequence: CASSSGTSGTDTQYF. The DNA for the CDR3 is TGTGCCAGCAGCTCCGGGACTAGCGGAACAGATACGCAGTATTTT. V gene TRBV7-2 combines with J gene TRBJ2-3; 11 nucleotides align to TRBD2. V gave up 4 bases and J gave up 3 bases; unmatched junction bases: 3. Looked up from germline, CDR1 is SGHTA and CDR2 is FQGNSA. This CDR3 is built from 15 residues.

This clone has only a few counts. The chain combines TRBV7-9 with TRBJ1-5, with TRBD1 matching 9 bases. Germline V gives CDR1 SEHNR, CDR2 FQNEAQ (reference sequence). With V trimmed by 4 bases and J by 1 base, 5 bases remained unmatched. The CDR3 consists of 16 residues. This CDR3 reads CASSSIGQGSNQPQHF. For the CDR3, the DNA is TGTGCCAGCAGCTCGATAGGACAGGGGAGCAATCAGCCCCAGCATTTT. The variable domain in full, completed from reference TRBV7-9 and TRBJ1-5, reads DTGVSQNPRHKITKRGQNVTFRCDPISEHNRLYWYRQTLGQGPEFLTYFQNEAQLEKSRLLSDRFSAERPKGSFSTLEIQRTEQGDSAMYLCASSSIGQGSNQPQHFGDGTRLSIL.

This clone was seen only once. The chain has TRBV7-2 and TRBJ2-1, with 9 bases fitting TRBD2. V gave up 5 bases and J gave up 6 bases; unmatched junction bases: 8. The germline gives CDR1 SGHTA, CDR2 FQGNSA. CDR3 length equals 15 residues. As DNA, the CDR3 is TGTGCCAGCAGCGGGGCGGGAGGGAGCCTCAATGAGCAGTTCTTC. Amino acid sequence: CASSGAGGSLNEQFF. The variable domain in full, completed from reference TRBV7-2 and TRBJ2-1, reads GAGVSQSPSNKVTEKGKDVELRCDPISGHTALYWYRQSLGQGLEFLIYFQGNSAPDKSGLPSDRFSAERTGGSVSTLTIQRTQQEDSAVYLCASSGAGGSLNEQFFGPGTRLTVL.

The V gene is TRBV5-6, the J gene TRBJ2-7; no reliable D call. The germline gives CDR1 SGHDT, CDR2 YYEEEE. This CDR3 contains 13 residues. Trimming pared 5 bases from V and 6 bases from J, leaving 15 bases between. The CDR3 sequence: CASRFQGAVEQYF. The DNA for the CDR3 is TGTGCCAGCAGATTTCAAGGCGCAGTCGAGCAGTACTTC. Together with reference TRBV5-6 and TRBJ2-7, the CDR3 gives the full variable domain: DAGVTQSPTHLIKTRGQQVTLRCSPKSGHDTVSWYQQALGQGPQFIFQYYEEEERQRGNFPDRFSGHQFPNYSSELNVNALLLGDSALYLCASRFQGAVEQYFGPGTRLTVT.

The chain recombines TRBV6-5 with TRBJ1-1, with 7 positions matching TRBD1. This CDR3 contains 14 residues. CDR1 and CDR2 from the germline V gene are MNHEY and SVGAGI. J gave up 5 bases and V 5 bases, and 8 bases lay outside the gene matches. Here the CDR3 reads CASSLTGAPTEAFF. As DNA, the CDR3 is TGTGCCAGCAGTCTCACAGGGGCACCAACTGAAGCTTTCTTT.

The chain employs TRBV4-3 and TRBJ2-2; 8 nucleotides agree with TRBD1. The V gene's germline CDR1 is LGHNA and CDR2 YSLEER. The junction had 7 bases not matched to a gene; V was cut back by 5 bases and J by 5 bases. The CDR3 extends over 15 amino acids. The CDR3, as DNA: TGCGCCAGCAGCGCGGGACAGGTGGTGACCGGGGAGCTGTTTTTT. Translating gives CASSAGQVVTGELFF.

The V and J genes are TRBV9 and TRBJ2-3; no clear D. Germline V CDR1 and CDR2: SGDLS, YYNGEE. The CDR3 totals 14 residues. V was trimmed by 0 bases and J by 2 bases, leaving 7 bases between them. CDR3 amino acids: CASSVGLFTDTQYF. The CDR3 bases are TGTGCCAGCAGCGTAGGACTCTTCACAGATACGCAGTATTTT.

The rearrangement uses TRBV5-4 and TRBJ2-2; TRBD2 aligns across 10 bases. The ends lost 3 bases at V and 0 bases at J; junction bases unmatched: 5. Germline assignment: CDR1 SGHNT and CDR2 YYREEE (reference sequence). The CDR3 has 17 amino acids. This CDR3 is CASSWPGLASNTGELFF. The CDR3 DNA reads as TGTGCCAGCAGCTGGCCGGGACTAGCGTCGAACACCGGGGAGCTGTTTTTT. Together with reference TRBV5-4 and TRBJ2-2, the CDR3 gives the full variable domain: ETGVTQSPTHLIKTRGQQVTLRCSSQSGHNTVSWYQQALGQGPQFIFQYYREEENGRGNFPPRFSGLQFPNYSSELNVNALELDDSALYLCASSWPGLASNTGELFFGEGSRLTVL.

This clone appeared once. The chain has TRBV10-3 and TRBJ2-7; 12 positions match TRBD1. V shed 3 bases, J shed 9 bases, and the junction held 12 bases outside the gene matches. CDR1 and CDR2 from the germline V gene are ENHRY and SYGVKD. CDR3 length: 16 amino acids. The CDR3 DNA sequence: TGTGCCATCAGTGAAGGACCCGGGACAGGGGGCTTCGCGCAGTACTTC. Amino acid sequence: CAISEGPGTGGFAQYF.

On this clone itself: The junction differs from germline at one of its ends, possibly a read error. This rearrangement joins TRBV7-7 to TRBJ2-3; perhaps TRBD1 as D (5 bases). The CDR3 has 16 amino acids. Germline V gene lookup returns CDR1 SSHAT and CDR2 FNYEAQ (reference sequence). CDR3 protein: CASSRIVGPSTDTQYF. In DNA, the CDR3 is TGTGCTAGCAGCCGAATTGTGGGGCCTAGCACAGATACGCAGTATTTT.

The CDR3 DNA follows: TGTGCCAGCAGCGCCCAGGGGAACGAGCAGTACTTC. This encodes CASSAQGNEQYF. The V call is TRBV7-9, the J call TRBJ2-7; D might be TRBD1 (6 bases). Germline V CDR1 and CDR2: SEHNR, FQNEAQ (reference sequence). V was trimmed by 5 bases and J by 5 bases, leaving 10 bases between them. The CDR3 covers 12 residues.

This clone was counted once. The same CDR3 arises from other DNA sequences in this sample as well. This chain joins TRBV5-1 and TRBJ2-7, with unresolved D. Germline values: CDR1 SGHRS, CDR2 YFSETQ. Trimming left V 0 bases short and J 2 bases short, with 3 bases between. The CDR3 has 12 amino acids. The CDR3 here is CASSLAPYEQYF. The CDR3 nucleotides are TGCGCCAGCAGCTTGGCACCCTACGAGCAGTACTTC.

CDR3 residues: CASSFLGANVLTF. The CDR3 DNA reads TGTGCCAGCAGCTTCCTTGGGGCCAACGTCCTGACTTTC. The rearrangement joins TRBV7-8 to TRBJ2-6; no reliable D call. This CDR3 comprises 13 residues. The V gene lost 3 bases and the J gene lost 3 bases, with 3 bases spanning the gap. Germline V gene lookup returns CDR1 SGHVS and CDR2 FQNEAQ.